Each of the 20 T cell receptor beta chains below was sequenced from the same sample in a study of beta chain features in type 1 diabetes. Study results and limitations: Among all four CD4+ subsets, Type 1 diabetes patients had TCRB CDR3s that were moderately but significantly shorter.

For these receptors, no antigen is known. Reverse transcribing all isolated RNA meant expressed TCRB transcripts were sequenced. Sequencing was performed with immunoSEQ multiplex PCR; in TCRdb, only in-frame clones are kept and a portion is missing. The table has a few hundred thousand clones, around 24% seen once. Sequencing was carried out using naive CD4+ T cells from blood. These receptors were taken from a woman aged 25 to 39 with type 1 diabetes.

This clone was seen only a few times. This chain joins TRBV2 and TRBJ1-2; the D is unclear. This CDR3 comprises 12 residues. The V and J ends lost 2 bases and 4 bases respectively, with 5 bases between them. Per the germline V gene, CDR1 is SNHLY and CDR2 is FYNNEI. Here the CDR3 DNA reads TGTGCCAGCAGTGAAATCGTCTATGGCTACACCTTC. Protein sequence: CASSEIVYGYTF.

This sequence joins TRBV9 and TRBJ2-1, with D possibly matching TRBD2 (5 bases). The CDR3 loop spans 15 amino acids. Germline V gives CDR1 SGDLS, CDR2 YYNGEE. V shed 4 bases and J shed 1 base, with 12 bases lying between them. CDR3 sequence reads: CASSSSGNSYNEQFF. The DNA for the CDR3 is TGTGCCAGCAGCTCAAGCGGAAATTCCTACAATGAGCAGTTCTTC.

The gene calls are TRBV30 and TRBJ2-2, with D unresolved. CDR3 length: 13 amino acids. CDR1 and CDR2 (germline): GTSNPN, SVGIG (reference sequence). V lost 0 bases to trimming and J lost 6 bases, with 8 bases between them. For the CDR3, the DNA is TGTGCCTGGAGTGTAAATCGTGCCGGGGAGCTGTTTTTT. It is translated as CAWSVNRAGELFF.

This chain joins TRBV5-4 and TRBJ2-1; 7 bases are shared with TRBD1. Germline V gene data show CDR1 as SGHNT and CDR2 as YYREEE (reference sequence). J lost 5 bases, V lost 6 bases, and 2 bases had no gene match. This CDR3 comprises 12 residues. The CDR3 sequence is CASKGTDNEQFF. The CDR3, as DNA: TGTGCCAGCAAGGGGACAGACAATGAGCAGTTCTTC.

This CDR3 is CACQGQGARGWAEAFF. The CDR3 DNA reads as TGTGCCTGCCAAGGACAGGGAGCCAGAGGGTGGGCTGAAGCTTTCTTT. The chain carries TRBV30 and TRBJ1-1, with 8 bases lining up with TRBD1. CDR3 length: 16 amino acids. J lost 6 bases, V lost 6 bases, and 18 bases had no gene match. Germline V gene data show CDR1 as GTSNPN and CDR2 as SVGIG (reference sequence).

This clone has a handful of counts. This rearrangement joins TRBV5-1 to TRBJ2-1; a weak D match, TRBD2 (5 bases). Deletions cut 4 bases from V and 4 bases from J, with 12 bases between. The CDR3 totals 14 residues. The germline V gene encodes CDR1 SGHRS and CDR2 YFSETQ. This CDR3 is CASSQELDYNEQFF. The CDR3 nucleotides read TGCGCCAGCAGCCAAGAACTAGATTACAATGAGCAGTTCTTC.

The chain is built from TRBV5-4 and TRBJ2-2; 8 nucleotides agree with TRBD1. The length of the CDR3 is 13 residues. The V and J ends lost 4 bases and 6 bases, in that order; junction bases with no gene match: 2. Germline V gives CDR1 SGHNT, CDR2 YYREEE (reference sequence). The CDR3: CASSGQGPGELFF. The CDR3 bases are TGTGCCAGCAGCGGACAGGGTCCCGGGGAGCTGTTTTTT. The whole variable domain, filled in from reference TRBV5-4 and TRBJ2-2, reads ETGVTQSPTHLIKTRGQQVTLRCSSQSGHNTVSWYQQALGQGPQFIFQYYREEENGRGNFPPRFSGLQFPNYSSELNVNALELDDSALYLCASSGQGPGELFFGEGSRLTVL.

V usage is TRBV29-1 and J usage is TRBJ2-1, with 9 bases lining up with TRBD2. V lost 4 bases, J lost 4 bases, and 5 bases stayed unmatched. Germline V lookup: CDR1 SQVTM, CDR2 ANQGSEA. The CDR3 runs to 14 residues. The DNA for the CDR3 is TGCAGCGTTGCCCGACTAGCGGTATACAATGAGCAGTTCTTC. This gives the protein CSVARLAVYNEQFF.

In nucleotides, the CDR3 is TGTGCCAGTAGTATCAACAGGGGAGAGGAGACCCAGTACTTC. Its protein product is CASSINRGEETQYF. This chain joins TRBV19 and TRBJ2-5; 7 bases fit TRBD1. Trimming cost V 3 bases and J 5 bases; bases outside gene matches: 6. The CDR3 totals 14 residues. CDR1 LNHDA and CDR2 SQIVND come from the germline V gene (reference sequence).

This clone was counted between two and nine times. The chain couples TRBV30 to TRBJ2-4, with a possible D match to TRBD1 (6 bases). Deletions cut 1 base from V and 0 bases from J, with 13 bases between. Germline CDR1 is GTSNPN and CDR2 is SVGIG (reference sequence). CDR3 length: 16 residues. The CDR3 DNA reads as TGTGCCTGGAGTGCGAACAGGGCTTTAGCCAAAAACATTCAGTACTTC. It specifies CAWSANRALAKNIQYF.

This clone was recorded a few times. The sample has other DNA sequences that encode this CDR3 too. The chain employs TRBV18 and TRBJ1-5; possible D gene TRBD1, 5 bases. Trimming left V 4 bases short and J 4 bases short, with 5 bases between. CDR3 length: 12 residues. Germline CDR1 KGHSH, CDR2 LQKENI. The CDR3 DNA reads TGTGCCAGCTCACAGGGGAATCAGCCCCAGCATTTT. Encoded protein: CASSQGNQPQHF.

In this sample, this clone turned up a few times. The chain employs TRBV7-3 and TRBJ2-1; 7 nucleotides line up with TRBD2. CDR3 length: 14 residues. The germline gives CDR1 SGHTA, CDR2 FQGTGA. The junction had 7 bases not matched to a gene; V was cut back by 5 bases and J by 6 bases. CDR3 sequence: CASSLAASSNEQFF. The CDR3 nucleotides read TGTGCCAGCAGCCTAGCGGCCAGCTCCAATGAGCAGTTCTTC.

CDR3 DNA: TGCAGCGTTGAACCCAGCGGGAGGGCCCAAGATACGCAGTATTTT. Translating it yields CSVEPSGRAQDTQYF. The chain is built from TRBV29-1 and TRBJ2-3; 10 bases map to TRBD2. With V trimmed by 2 bases and J by 5 bases, 7 bases remained unmatched. The length of the CDR3 is 15 residues. Looked up from germline, CDR1 is SQVTM and CDR2 is ANQGSEA.

The V gene is TRBV30, the J gene TRBJ2-5, with a weak D call TRBD2 (6 bases). The germline V and J ends were trimmed by 5 bases and 3 bases, with 10 bases remaining between them. CDR3 length: 12 amino acids. Germline V gene lookup returns CDR1 GTSNPN and CDR2 SVGIG (reference sequence). CDR3 protein: CAWAAGKETQYF. CDR3 DNA: TGTGCCTGGGCAGCGGGTAAAGAGACCCAGTACTTC.

The table lists this clone with a few counts. Here the CDR3 DNA reads TGTGCCAGCCGAACGAGGCCCAGCACCGGGGAGCTGTTTTTT. Encoded protein: CASRTRPSTGELFF. The J gene is TRBJ2-2, the V gene TRBV21-1; the table's D call, TRBD2, has no DNA check behind it. TRBV21-1 is termed a pseudogene. This CDR3 contains 14 residues.

The sample holds a few counts of this clone. The chain links TRBV27 to TRBJ2-7, with 9 bases that match TRBD1. Germline loops: CDR1 MNHEY, CDR2 SMNVEV (reference sequence). The CDR3 consists of 13 residues. Trimming at V came to 4 bases and at J to 5 bases, leaving 3 bases not matched to a gene. In DNA, the CDR3 is TGTGCCAGCAGTTGGACAGGGGAAGACGAGCAGTACTTC. Translation gives CASSWTGEDEQYF.

The chain combines TRBV11-1 with TRBJ2-7; 10 bases align to TRBD1. Germline CDR1 and CDR2: SGHAT and FQDESV (reference sequence). The CDR3 covers 15 residues. V lost 5 bases to trimming and J lost 2 bases; unmatched junction nucleotides: 6. This chain's CDR3 is CASSHGQGGTYEQYF. CDR3 coding DNA: TGTGCCAGCAGCCATGGACAGGGGGGGACCTACGAGCAGTACTTC.

The chain uses TRBV20-1 and TRBJ1-2; D is ambiguous. The CDR3 contains 11 residues. Germline V gene lookup returns CDR1 DFQATT and CDR2 SNEGSKA (reference sequence). Trimming cost V 3 bases and J 5 bases, with 7 bases left between them. The CDR3 nucleotides are TGCAGTGCTAGTGGCAGATATGGCTACACCTTC. Translated: CSASGRYGYTF.

The table lists this clone with a count of one. One junction end does not reproduce the germline sequence, and a read error may be involved. The chain combines TRBV7-9 with TRBJ1-1; D perhaps matches TRBD1 (6 bases). Germline V CDR1 and CDR2: SEHNR, FQNEAQ (reference sequence). The CDR3 is 13 amino acids. For the CDR3, the DNA is TGTGCCAGCAGCTTAGGGTCAGGGGACGGGCCGGTCTTT. Translating gives CASSLGSGDGPVF.

This clone has more than one count but fewer than ten. The chain combines TRBV5-1 with TRBJ2-3, with 8 bases lining up with TRBD2. The CDR3 loop spans 14 amino acids. Losses at the gene ends were 4 bases for V and 4 bases for J; bases not matched to a gene: 5. Germline loops: CDR1 SGHRS, CDR2 YFSETQ. The CDR3 loop reads CASSRTSHSDTQYF. CDR3 nucleotide sequence: TGCGCCAGCAGCCGGACTAGCCACTCAGATACGCAGTATTTT.